The clone carrying this TCR beta chain was seen repeatedly, ten times or more. Its antigen remains unknown. These data are taken from a study of T cells in Graves' hyperthyroidism and ophthalmopathy. At the level of the study: Peripheral blood specimens were obtained at initial diagnosis, prior to any treatment. The study's findings and limits: Ophthalmopathy was distinguished from stable hyperthyroidism by 13 V-J signatures.

CDR3 size: 14 residues. The germline CDR1 and CDR2 sequences are KGHDR and SFDVKD. Between the trimmed V and J ends, which lost 4 bases and 2 bases, there was a span of 10 bases. RNA transcripts served as the template for amplifying TCR beta CDR3 regions. A set of HTBI primers served as the primers for a first-round RT-PCR of the TCR CDR3. TCRdb re-derived calls from the multiplex PCR reads in MiXCR, one entry per CDR3 protein. Seen here are around 300,000 distinct CDR3 sequences, roughly an eighth observed once, and the top ten hold 7.9%. These patients, aged 18 to 65, had recently diagnosed hyperthyroidism lasting under 2 months. The source of the PBMCs was 8 to 10 ml of fresh peripheral blood.

This clonotype was sampled from a woman aged 40 to 49 with Graves' hyperthyroidism. The source material was blood. The gene calls are TRBV24-1 and TRBJ2-5; D not resolved. The CDR3 reads CATSDSTAQETQYF. CDR3 in DNA: TGTGCCACCAGTGACAGCACCGCACAAGAGACCCAGTACTTC.